This T cell receptor (beta chain) emerged from a study of T cell responses to AZD1222 COVID-19 vaccine. Study findings and constraints: Spike-spanning, vaccine-associated CD4 TCRs were dominant at 160-218 and 743-854. Clonal diversity may have been underestimated in mostly white British donors. Repertoire sampling was restricted to post-peak T cell response timepoints.

Comment on this clone: Its cognate antigen is unknown.

Here immunoSEQ multiplex PCR was the method, and the copy in TCRdb shows in-frame clones only, minus some. The profile shows some 120,000 clones, around nine tenths of them singletons. This CDR3 comprises 15 residues. V lost 1 base and J lost 2, with 11 bases in between. The V gene's germline CDR1 is MDHEN and CDR2 SYDVKM. Sample: peripheral blood, taken on day 0 of AZD1222 vaccination. The V call is TRBV28, the J call TRBJ1-1, with D hard to call. This clonotype originated in an adult in good health. The CDR3 DNA sequence: TGTGCCAGCAGTTTATATGGGCGGCCTAACACTGAAGCTTTCTTT. This encodes CASSLYGRPNTEAFF.